Listed here are 3 T cell receptor beta chains from one sample, sequenced in a study of blood T cell repertoires in COVID-19. Repertoires were generated with immunoSEQ multiplex PCR, while TCRdb's copy carries only in-frame clones and drops some. The sample records around 300,000 clones, roughly 88% being singletons. Sequences were obtained from peripheral blood. Every receptor here comes from a woman aged 25 to 39 with active or convalescent COVID-19.

There are many counts of this clone. This rearrangement joins TRBV24-1 to TRBJ1-1, with TRBD1 identical over 9 bases. CDR3 length: 13 amino acids. The V and J ends lost 5 bases and 5 bases, in that order; junction bases with no gene match: 2. Germline V gene data show CDR1 as KGHDR and CDR2 as SFDVKD. CDR3 nucleotide sequence: TGTGCCACCAGTGGTGGGACAGGGACTGAAGCTTTCTTT. Translating gives CATSGGTGTEAFF.

V usage is TRBV19 and J usage is TRBJ2-1; 8 bases match TRBD2. Per the germline V gene, CDR1 is LNHDA and CDR2 is SQIVND (reference sequence). With V trimmed by 9 bases and J by 4 bases, 11 bases remained unmatched. CDR3 length: 15 residues. The CDR3 region is CASRDGGAEYNEQFF. CDR3 in DNA: TGTGCCAGCAGAGACGGGGGGGCTGAGTACAATGAGCAGTTCTTC.

The CDR3 DNA reads as TGTGCCAGCTCACCCGGGACAGGGAGATCAGATACGCAGTATTTT. It codes for CASSPGTGRSDTQYF. The chain carries TRBV18 and TRBJ2-3; 9 nucleotides agree with TRBD1. The V and J ends lost 3 bases and 4 bases, in that order; junction bases with no gene match: 5. The CDR3 spans 15 residues. Germline V gene data show CDR1 as KGHSH and CDR2 as LQKENI.